This TCR beta chain was identified during a study of T-cell memory formation after mild COVID-19. Notes on the study in general: A balance of CD4 and CD8 characterized clones contracting day 15 to 85, whereas later expanders leaned CD4+. Some SARS-CoV-2-responding clones were already detected in memory before infection. Specificity for SARS-CoV-2 was not confirmed among the second-wave clones peaking on day 37.

Libraries for TCRalpha and TCRbeta carried sample barcodes and unique molecular identifiers via 5'RACE. TCRdb called the 5' RACE reads again in MiXCR, with one record for every CDR3 protein. This sample has 470,000 or so distinct CDR3 sequences, with 20% to 30% found just once. The germline gives CDR1 SGHVS, CDR2 FQNEAQ. Germline trimming cut 2 bases from V and 8 bases from J; bases unmatched to any gene: 7. CDR3 length: 15 amino acids. Notes on this clonotype: Its antigen remains unidentified.

This chain joins TRBV7-8 and TRBJ2-1, with TRBD2 identical over 9 bases. This clonotype originated in an adult woman who had mild COVID-19 (a few samples of this study predate the infection). Cell type and time point are not known. The sequenced sample was PBMCs or a T cell subset sorted from them (not recorded which). DNA for the CDR3: TGTGCCAGCAGCTTAAGTCTAGCGGGAACCCATGAGCAGTTCTTC. This gives the protein CASSLSLAGTHEQFF.